This T cell receptor beta chain was captured in a study of T cell responses to AZD1222 COVID-19 vaccine. Findings and caveats of the study: No repertoire was sampled before or during the peak T cell response, only after it. Only a handful of AZD1222 recipients tested seropositive at baseline.

Germline V lookup: CDR1 MNHEY, CDR2 SVGAGI. The V and J ends lost 2 bases and 2 bases respectively, with 10 bases between them. CDR3 size: 14 residues. Note on this clone: The antigen remains undetermined.

The table came from immunoSEQ multiplex PCR; TCRdb's copy has only in-frame clones and leaves some out. The sample records tens of thousands of clones, 75% to 90% being singletons. This rearrangement joins TRBV6-5 to TRBJ2-7; perhaps TRBD2 as D (5 bases). This clonotype originated in an adult in good health. Source: peripheral blood, taken on day 0 of AZD1222 vaccination. CDR3 DNA sequence: TGTGCCAGCAGTTACCGGGGTCCCCCCTACGAGCAGTACTTC. This codes for CASSYRGPPYEQYF.